A selection of T cell receptor beta chains follows, all from one sample in a study of blood T cell repertoires in COVID-19. Repertoires were generated with immunoSEQ multiplex PCR, while TCRdb's copy carries only in-frame clones and drops some. The sample has approximately 300,000 clones, 85% seen once. The sequencing sample was made of PBMCs or T cells enriched from blood (not recorded which). The receptors here all came from a woman aged 30 to 39 who had been exposed to COVID-19. CDR3s include the opening cysteine and the closing phenylalanine or tryptophan. The D gene is left open where the match is weak. Not every row has a clone size; where given, it reads once, few, many or a size class.

V	D	J	size	DNA	CDR3
TRBV4-1	TRBD2	TRBJ2-5	.	TGCGCCAGCAGCCAAAGCCCTCCAACTAGCGGGGTAGAGACCCAGTACTTC	CASSQSPPTSGVETQYF
TRBV30	TRBD2	TRBJ2-1	.	TGTGCCTCCAGAGGGAGGGCCTTGGGTGAGCAGTTCTTC	CASRGRALGEQFF
TRBV12-3/TRBV12-4	.	TRBJ1-6	few	TGTGCCAGCAGGGGCGTTAATAATTCACCCCTCCACTTT	CASRGVNNSPLHF
TRBV19	.	TRBJ2-1	.	TGTGCCAGTAGCAAGCATTGGGACACGCTATCCTACAATGAGCAGTTCTTC	CASSKHWDTLSYNEQFF
TRBV12-3/TRBV12-4	.	TRBJ2-1	.	TGTGCCAGCAGTTTAGCGGGGGCGGGTGAGCAGTTCTTC	CASSLAGAGEQFF
TRBV19	TRBD2	TRBJ2-1	.	TGTGCCAGTAGTTCAGGGCGTTATAGCGGGGGGGCGAGCTCCTACAATGAGCAGTTCTTC	CASSSGRYSGGASSYNEQFF
TRBV10-3	.	TRBJ2-2	.	TGTGCCACTAGAGATGGACTCTTGAACACCGGGGAGCTGTTTTTT	CATRDGLLNTGELFF
TRBV27	TRBD2	TRBJ2-7	.	TGTGCCAGCAGTTTAACGGGGGGCTCCTACGAGCAGTACTTC	CASSLTGGSYEQYF
TRBV19	.	TRBJ1-2	.	TGTGCCAGTAGTGGAATAGACAGGACCCCCAGTCGGTACACCTTC	CASSGIDRTPSRYTF
TRBV3-1/TRBV3-2	.	TRBJ1-5	few	TGTGCCAGCAGCCAAGGAATTGACAGCGGCAATCAGCCCCAGCATTTT	CASSQGIDSGNQPQHF
TRBV21-1	.	TRBJ1-5	.	TGTGCCAGCAGCAAAGGGAGCGTAGAAAATCAGCCCCAGCATTTT	CASSKGSVENQPQHF
TRBV5-5	TRBD2	TRBJ2-1	.	TGTGCCAGCAGCTTAATGGCGGGAGGCTACAATGAGCAGTTCTTC	CASSLMAGGYNEQFF
TRBV27	.	TRBJ1-2	.	TGTGCCAGCAGTTCGAAAGCCCACTGGAGCTATGGCTACACCTTC	CASSSKAHWSYGYTF
TRBV4-3	TRBD2	TRBJ2-7	.	TGCGCCAGCAGCCAGCTGACTCCGGTCGAACGGGGGGAATTTTACGAGCAGTACTTC	CASSQLTPVERGEFYEQYF
TRBV18	.	TRBJ1-1	.	TGTGCCAGCTCACCGCAACGTAAATCCGGAGGGACTGAAGCTTTCTTT	CASSPQRKSGGTEAFF
TRBV3-1/TRBV3-2	TRBD1	TRBJ1-3	.	TGTGCCGGCAGCCAGCCCGGGACAGTGGGAAACACCATATATTTT	CAGSQPGTVGNTIYF
TRBV6-5	.	TRBJ2-2	.	TGTGCCAGCAGCTCCCCTTCGAACACCGGGGAGCTGTTTTTT	CASSSPSNTGELFF
TRBV6-5	.	TRBJ2-7	once	TGTGCCAGCAGCCCCGGGATCTCCTACGAGCAGTACTTC	CASSPGISYEQYF
TRBV28	.	TRBJ1-1	.	TGTGCCAGCAGTTTACCCGGCTTGAGGTCTGAAGCTTTCTTT	CASSLPGLRSEAFF
TRBV12-2	.	TRBJ1-5	once	TGTGCAAGTCTCCCGACAGGACAGAGGTTGCCTCAGCCCCAGCATTTT	CASLPTGQRLPQPQHF
TRBV28	TRBD1	TRBJ1-2	.	TGTGCCAGCAATCCGGGACAGGGTAACTATGGCTACACCTTC	CASNPGQGNYGYTF
TRBV3-1/TRBV3-2	TRBD2	TRBJ2-3	.	TGTGCCAGCAGCCGAATAGCGGGTGGTCCCACAGATACGCAGTATTTT	CASSRIAGGPTDTQYF
TRBV19	TRBD1	TRBJ2-7	.	TGTGCCAGTAGTACCCGGGACAGGGCGGCCTACGAGCAGTACTTC	CASSTRDRAAYEQYF
TRBV2	.	TRBJ1-6	.	TGTGCCAGCAGTGATCGGGAGGGAAGGAATTCACCCCTCCACTTT	CASSDREGRNSPLHF
TRBV11-3	TRBD1	TRBJ2-5	.	TGTGCCAGCAGCTTATCAACAGGGGGTAGTCTCGGAGAGACCCAGTACTTC	CASSLSTGGSLGETQYF
TRBV19	.	TRBJ2-5	.	TGTGCCAGTAGTATAGATGTAGGCACGACATCCAAGGAGACCCAGTACTTC	CASSIDVGTTSKETQYF
TRBV19	.	TRBJ2-3	.	TGTGCCAGTAGTGCCCCAGGGGCAGGAGATACGCAGTATTTT	CASSAPGAGDTQYF
TRBV21-1	.	TRBJ2-7	once	TGTGCCAGCGCAAGGGGAGGCCCCAAGGCCTACGAGCAGTACTTC	CASARGGPKAYEQYF
TRBV14	TRBD1	TRBJ1-1	.	TGTGCCAGCAGCCCTTGGACAGGGGGAGCTTTCTTT	CASSPWTGGAFF
TRBV28	.	TRBJ2-7	.	TGTGCCAGCAGTTTGGTCAAAGAGGTGGTTCAGTACTTC	CASSLVKEVVQYF
TRBV27	.	TRBJ1-1	.	TGTGCCAGCAGTTTGTGGCCAGCCCAGGGAAACACTGAAGCTTTCTTT	CASSLWPAQGNTEAFF
TRBV6-4	TRBD2	TRBJ2-2	.	TGTGCCAGCAGTGTAGCGGGGGGCACCGGGGAGCTGTTTTTT	CASSVAGGTGELFF
TRBV21-1	.	TRBJ2-5	.	TGTGCCAGCAGCAAAGAGTCTTCGGGGTCTAGCGGGAGCGAGACCCAGTACTTC	CASSKESSGSSGSETQYF
TRBV3-1/TRBV3-2	TRBD1	TRBJ2-2	.	TGTGCCAGCAGCCACCGACAGGGAACGAACACCGGGGAGCTGTTTTTT	CASSHRQGTNTGELFF
TRBV12-5	TRBD1	TRBJ1-2	.	TGTGCTAGTGGTTTGGAAGGGACAGGGTTGTATGGCTACACCTTC	CASGLEGTGLYGYTF
TRBV9	.	TRBJ2-2	few	TGTGCCAGCAAAACCACGGGTAGTGACACCGGGGAGCTGTTTTTT	CASKTTGSDTGELFF
TRBV7-9	TRBD1	TRBJ1-1	.	TGTGCCAGCAGCCCGGGACAGGGAGGCAACCAAAGGACTGAAGCTTTCTTT	CASSPGQGGNQRTEAFF
TRBV5-4	.	TRBJ2-7	.	TGTGCCAGCAGCTTGGGCCTAGGCGAGCAGTACTTC	CASSLGLGEQYF
TRBV30	.	TRBJ1-2	.	TGTGCCTGGAGTGCCCGAGGGGGCTACACCTTC	CAWSARGGYTF
TRBV4-3	TRBD1	TRBJ2-5	.	TGCGCCAGCAGCCGAAATACAGGGGAAGAGACCCAGTACTTC	CASSRNTGEETQYF
TRBV19	TRBD1	TRBJ1-4	once	TGTGCCAGTAGTTCGCCTAGGGGGCTTAATGAAAAACTGTTTTTT	CASSSPRGLNEKLFF
TRBV2	TRBD2	TRBJ2-2	.	TGTGCCAGCAGTGCTCGCGGGAGGACCGGGGAGCTGTTTTTT	CASSARGRTGELFF
TRBV11-2	TRBD1	TRBJ2-5	.	TGTGCCAGCAGCTTAGGACTTAGGGGGACAGAGCAAGAGACCCAGTACTTC	CASSLGLRGTEQETQYF
TRBV5-8	TRBD1	TRBJ1-5	.	TGTGCCAGCAGCCAGGGACAGAATAGCAATCAGCCCCAGCATTTT	CASSQGQNSNQPQHF
TRBV27	.	TRBJ1-1	.	TGTGCCAGCAGTTTTCAGGGCGGTGGGACTGAAGCTTTCTTT	CASSFQGGGTEAFF
TRBV7-8	.	TRBJ2-3	.	TGTGCCAGTGTTAGGGGTAGCACAGATACGCAGTATTTT	CASVRGSTDTQYF
TRBV2	.	TRBJ2-3	.	TGTGCCAGCAAGGGGATGAGGACAGATACGCAGTATTTT	CASKGMRTDTQYF
TRBV9	.	TRBJ2-2	.	TGTGCCAGCAGCCCCCAGGGGACCGGGGAGCTGTTTTTT	CASSPQGTGELFF
TRBV5-1	.	TRBJ1-1	.	TGCGCCAGCAGCCCCTTTTCCGGGACTTTGAATACGGAAGCTTTCTTT	CASSPFSGTLNTEAFF
TRBV18	.	TRBJ1-3	.	TGTGCCAGCTCACCAGATAGACAGAACTCTGGAAACACCATATATTTT	CASSPDRQNSGNTIYF
TRBV2	TRBD2	TRBJ2-3	once	TGTGCCGGCTGTCCGGCTAGCGGGAACCCAGATACGCAGTATTTT	CAGCPASGNPDTQYF
TRBV11-3	TRBD2	TRBJ2-7	once	TGTGCCAGCAGCGCAGGACTAGCGGGATACGAGCAGTACTTC	CASSAGLAGYEQYF
TRBV14	TRBD2	TRBJ2-1	.	TGTGCCAGCAGCCTCCAAGCGGGGGGTAATGATGAGCAGTTCTTC	CASSLQAGGNDEQFF
TRBV9	.	TRBJ1-3	.	TGTGCCAGCAGCGCAACAGGGATTCGAAACACCATATATTTT	CASSATGIRNTIYF
TRBV5-8	TRBD2	TRBJ2-1	.	TGTGCCAGCAGCTTGGGGCTAGCGGGAGGTATGGGGTACAATGAGCAGTTCTTC	CASSLGLAGGMGYNEQFF